The next 29 T cell receptor beta chains were all read from a single sample in a study of blood T cell repertoires in COVID-19. TCRdb's table, derived via immunoSEQ multiplex PCR, lists solely in-frame clones and lacks some. This table holds about 99,000 clones, roughly nine tenths found once. Sequencing was carried out using peripheral blood. Every receptor here comes from a woman aged 55 to 70 with acute or convalescent COVID-19.

V gene TRBV12-3 or TRBV12-4 combines with J gene TRBJ2-7; 7 nucleotides match TRBD2. V dropped 6 bases and J dropped 1; count of bases not matched to a gene: 3. The length of the CDR3 is 13 residues. The CDR3 sequence is CASSRAGSYEQYF. CDR3 bases: TGTGCCAGCAGCAGAGCGGGATCCTACGAGCAGTACTTC.

This clone was counted a few times. The gene calls are TRBV5-1 and TRBJ1-4, with TRBD1 as a possible D gene (6 bases). The length of the CDR3 is 16 residues. The V gene lost 2 bases and the J gene lost 0 bases, with 11 bases spanning the gap. The V gene's germline CDR1 is SGHRS and CDR2 YFSETQ. The DNA of the CDR3 is TGCGCCAGCAGCTTAGGACAGACCGCAACTAATGAAAAACTGTTTTTT. This codes for CASSLGQTATNEKLFF.

The chain links TRBV6-2 or TRBV6-3 to TRBJ2-7; 10 bases are a match to TRBD2. V was clipped by 0 bases and J by 0 bases; unmatched bases: 5. The CDR3 runs to 17 residues. Germline V lookup: CDR1 MNHEY, CDR2 SVGEGT. In DNA form, the CDR3 reads TGTGCCAGCAGTTACTCCCGAGGACTAGCGGTCTCCTACGAGCAGTACTTC. Protein: CASSYSRGLAVSYEQYF.

The chain employs TRBV19 and TRBJ2-2, with 10 bases matching TRBD2. The germline CDR1 and CDR2 sequences are LNHDA and SQIVND (reference sequence). The CDR3 runs 14 residues. Losses at the gene ends were 11 bases for V and 3 bases for J; bases not matched to a gene: 6. This CDR3 is CAAEREGYTGELFF. The CDR3 DNA reads TGTGCCGCCGAGCGGGAGGGCTACACCGGGGAGCTGTTTTTT.

The CDR3 loop is CASSPPRGNLEQYF. Here the CDR3 DNA reads TGTGCCAGCAGTCCCCCAAGGGGCAATCTTGAGCAGTACTTC. V is TRBV28 and J is TRBJ2-7, with D maybe TRBD1 (5 bases). The germline CDR1 and CDR2 sequences are MDHEN and SYDVKM. Trimming pared 5 bases from V and 7 bases from J, leaving 18 bases between. This CDR3 has 14 residues. Full variable domain (remainder filled in from reference TRBV28 and TRBJ2-7): DVKVTQSSRYLVKRTGEKVFLECVQDMDHENMFWYRQDPGLGLRLIYFSYDVKMKEKGDIPEGYSVSREKKERFSLILESASTNQTSMYLCASSPPRGNLEQYFGPGTRLTVT.

V is TRBV6-5 and J is TRBJ2-7, with D perhaps matching TRBD1 (6 bases). CDR3 size: 13 residues. The V gene's germline CDR1 is MNHEY and CDR2 SVGAGI. V was pared by 7 bases and J by 1 base, with 11 bases between. CDR3 coding DNA: TGTGCCAGCACCGACAGGAAATCCTACGAGCAGTACGTC. Residues: CASTDRKSYEQYV.

The chain is built from TRBV6-1 and TRBJ2-1; TRBD2 aligns across 7 bases. The CDR3 runs 11 residues. The V gene end was trimmed by 1 base and the J gene end by 12 bases; junction bases not matched to a gene: 0. Germline CDR1 and CDR2: MNHNS and SASEGT. CDR3 in DNA: TGTGCCAGCAGTGAAGTAGCGGGGCAGTTCTTC. Protein sequence: CASSEVAGQFF.

CDR3 amino acids: CASSLVTGEQYV. Written as DNA, the CDR3 is TGTGCCAGCAGCTTAGTTACGGGCGAGCAGTACGTC. V and J are TRBV7-8 and TRBJ2-7; D uncertain. Germline V gives CDR1 SGHVS, CDR2 FQNEAQ. This CDR3 has 12 amino acids. V was shortened by 1 base and J by 6 bases, with 7 bases between the two germline ends.

V is TRBV6-1 and J is TRBJ2-5; 7 bases map to TRBD1. This CDR3 contains 15 residues. Per the germline V gene, CDR1 is MNHNS and CDR2 is SASEGT. The V and J ends lost 0 bases and 6 bases, in that order; junction bases with no gene match: 7. The DNA for the CDR3 is TGTGCCAGCAGTGAAGCGAGACAGGGAATTCAGACCCAGTACTTC. It yields the protein CASSEARQGIQTQYF.

The J gene is TRBJ2-2, the V gene TRBV7-3; TRBD2 matches at 12 bases. Trimming took 2 bases from V and 6 from J; bases not matched to a gene: 1. The germline CDR1 and CDR2 sequences are SGHTA and FQGTGA. CDR3 length: 15 amino acids. The CDR3 loop reads CASSLLAGGAGELFF. The CDR3 DNA reads as TGTGCCAGCAGCTTACTAGCGGGAGGGGCCGGGGAGCTGTTTTTT.

The chain recombines TRBV11-3 with TRBJ2-1; 9 bases fit TRBD2. J was trimmed by 4 bases and V by 5 bases; bases with no gene match: 3. Germline values: CDR1 SGHNT, CDR2 YENEEA. The length of the CDR3 is 14 residues. CDR3 loop: CASSPSGIYNEQFF. CDR3 in DNA: TGTGCCAGCAGCCCTAGCGGGATTTACAATGAGCAGTTCTTC. The variable domain in full, completed from reference TRBV11-3 and TRBJ2-1, reads EAGVVQSPRYKIIEKKQPVAFWCNPISGHNTLYWYLQNLGQGPELLIRYENEEAVDDSQLPKDRFSAERLKGVDSTLKIQPAELGDSAVYLCASSPSGIYNEQFFGPGTRLTVL.

V is TRBV3-1 (or the pseudogene TRBV3-2) and J is TRBJ1-1, with a weak D call TRBD1 (5 bases). This CDR3 comprises 14 residues. Germline-derived CDR1 and CDR2 are LGHDT and YNNKEL (reference sequence). Trimming shortened V by 1 base and J by 1 base, and 7 bases separated the two germline ends. The CDR3 sequence: CASSQGTPNTEAFF. CDR3 sequence (DNA): TGTGCCAGCAGCCAAGGGACACCGAACACTGAAGCTTTCTTT.

The rearrangement joins TRBV9 to TRBJ1-2; D possibly corresponds to TRBD1 (6 bases). CDR3 length: 15 residues. Trimming shortened V by 4 bases and J by 2 bases, and 15 bases separated the two germline ends. Germline V gene lookup returns CDR1 SGDLS and CDR2 YYNGEE. CDR3 sequence reads: CASSPQGLSNYGYTF. The CDR3 nucleotides read TGTGCCAGCAGCCCACAGGGTTTGTCGAACTATGGCTACACCTTC. Combining the CDR3 with reference TRBV9 and TRBJ1-2 gives the whole variable domain DSGVTQTPKHLITATGQRVTLRCSPRSGDLSVYWYQQSLDQGLQFLIQYYNGEERAKGNILERFSAQQFPDLHSELNLSSLELGDSALYFCASSPQGLSNYGYTFGSGTRLTVV.

The sample holds a few counts of this clone. This chain joins TRBV5-1 and TRBJ2-7; 8 bases agree with TRBD1. The germline V gene has CDR1 SGHRS and CDR2 YFSETQ. This CDR3 region has 13 residues. The V and J ends lost 6 bases and 4 bases, in that order; junction bases with no gene match: 6. The CDR3 loop is CASTGQEVYEQYF. The CDR3 DNA follows: TGCGCCAGCACGGGACAGGAGGTATACGAGCAGTACTTC.

The chain is built from TRBV4-1 and TRBJ1-2; no definite D call. Germline V gives CDR1 MGHRA, CDR2 YSYEKL. The CDR3 totals 15 residues. Trimming took 4 bases from V and 8 from J, leaving 20 bases between them. The CDR3 reads CASSLSAGPTRGYTF. The CDR3 bases are TGCGCCAGCAGCCTCTCCGCCGGTCCCACCCGGGGCTACACCTTC.

This chain uses TRBV24-1 with TRBJ2-1, with D tentatively TRBD1 (6 bases). V lost 3 bases and J 4 bases, leaving 12 bases between the germline ends. The CDR3 covers 15 residues. Germline lookup yields CDR1 KGHDR and CDR2 SFDVKD. The CDR3 protein is CATSDTTGRYNEQFF. In DNA form, the CDR3 reads TGTGCCACCAGTGATACAACAGGGCGGTACAATGAGCAGTTCTTC.

The V call is TRBV27, the J call TRBJ1-3, with D possibly matching TRBD1 (6 bases). CDR3 length: 16 amino acids. The germline V gene encodes CDR1 MNHEY and CDR2 SMNVEV (reference sequence). V was pared by 7 bases and J by 1 base, with 17 bases between. The CDR3 is CASKSQGRQSGNTIYF. The CDR3 coding sequence is TGTGCCAGCAAGTCGCAGGGGCGACAATCTGGAAACACCATATATTTT.

The gene calls are TRBV27 and TRBJ1-6, with D possibly matching TRBD1 (6 bases). The CDR3 is made up of 14 amino acids. The germline CDR1 and CDR2 sequences are MNHEY and SMNVEV (reference sequence). V lost 3 bases and J 10 bases, leaving 13 bases between the germline ends. The CDR3 reads CASSFQGIGSPLHF. CDR3 in DNA: TGTGCCAGCAGTTTTCAGGGGATCGGATCACCCCTCCACTTT.

The V gene is TRBV11-1, the J gene TRBJ2-7, with 7 bases lining up with TRBD2. CDR3 size: 15 residues. The V and J ends lost 5 bases and 2 bases, in that order; junction bases with no gene match: 9. CDR1 SGHAT and CDR2 FQDESV come from the germline V gene (reference sequence). The CDR3 nucleotides are TGTGCCAGCAGCGTTGTGGGCGGGAGCCCCTACGAGCAGTACTTC. Protein product: CASSVVGGSPYEQYF.

This clone was seen just once. The chain joins TRBV6-6 to TRBJ2-1; TRBD2 agrees at 9 bases. The CDR3 runs 11 residues. Germline V CDR1 and CDR2: MNHNY, SVGAGI (reference sequence). J lost 12 bases, V lost 7 bases, and 4 bases had no gene match. The chain's CDR3 is CASKGAGGQFF. CDR3 sequence (DNA): TGTGCCAGCAAAGGAGCGGGAGGGCAGTTCTTC.

The chain has TRBV6-2 or TRBV6-3 and TRBJ1-1, with D possibly matching TRBD1 (5 bases). V was pared by 2 bases and J by 7 bases, with 14 bases between. The germline V gene has CDR1 MNHEY and CDR2 SVGEGT. The CDR3 spans 14 residues. CDR3 protein: CASSYPPSGVEAFF. CDR3 in DNA: TGTGCCAGCAGTTACCCTCCGTCGGGGGTTGAAGCTTTCTTT.

The chain carries TRBV4-1 and TRBJ2-1, with 8 bases aligning to TRBD2. V lost 0 bases, J lost 12 bases, and 13 bases stayed unmatched. CDR1 is MGHRA and CDR2 is YSYEKL in the germline V gene. The CDR3 totals 16 residues. The chain's CDR3 is CASSQDVGRGDLRQFF. CDR3 DNA sequence: TGCGCCAGCAGCCAAGACGTCGGGAGGGGGGATCTCAGGCAGTTCTTC.

The chain employs TRBV27 and TRBJ2-1, with TRBD2 identical over 8 bases. Germline values: CDR1 MNHEY, CDR2 SMNVEV (reference sequence). The V and J ends lost 4 bases and 0 bases, in that order; junction bases with no gene match: 5. The CDR3 runs 16 residues. The CDR3 protein is CASSSQRGSSYNEQFF. CDR3 nucleotides: TGTGCCAGCAGTTCTCAGCGGGGGAGCTCCTACAATGAGCAGTTCTTC.

The V call is TRBV3-1 (or the pseudogene TRBV3-2), the J call TRBJ1-3; D is ambiguous. This CDR3 has 15 amino acids. The germline V gene has CDR1 LGHDT and CDR2 YNNKEL (reference sequence). Trimming stripped 3 bases from V and 3 bases from J, with 12 bases between. CDR3 in amino acids: CASSQTARNGNTIYF. CDR3 DNA: TGTGCCAGCAGCCAGACGGCGAGGAATGGAAACACCATATATTTT.

CDR3 sequence reads: CASSVAKITGTGNSPLHF. The CDR3 DNA reads TGTGCCAGCAGCGTAGCAAAAATAACCGGGACAGGAAATTCACCCCTCCACTTT. V and J are TRBV9 and TRBJ1-6; 8 bases line up with TRBD1. The CDR3 runs 18 residues. Germline CDR1 is SGDLS and CDR2 is YYNGEE. V trimming: 0 bases; J trimming: 7 bases; junction bases outside the gene matches: 12. The variable domain in full, with the rest retrieved from reference TRBV9 and TRBJ1-6, is DSGVTQTPKHLITATGQRVTLRCSPRSGDLSVYWYQQSLDQGLQFLIQYYNGEERAKGNILERFSAQQFPDLHSELNLSSLELGDSALYFCASSVAKITGTGNSPLHFGNGTRLTVT.

The chain links TRBV19 to TRBJ1-5; a possible D gene is TRBD1 (5 bases). The V end was cut by 8 bases, the J end by 1 base, with 15 bases between. This CDR3 has 15 amino acids. Germline loops: CDR1 LNHDA, CDR2 SQIVND (reference sequence). The CDR3 protein is CASSWGRASNQPQHF. The CDR3 DNA reads TGTGCCAGTTCCTGGGGGAGGGCGAGCAATCAGCCCCAGCATTTT.

For this clone: The junction does not match germline at one end; this may be a read error. This chain links TRBV2 with TRBJ1-5, with D possibly matching TRBD1 (5 bases). The CDR3 sequence is 12 residues long. CDR1 and CDR2 (germline): SNHLY, FYNNEI. CDR3 nucleotide sequence: TGTGCCAGCCGTGACCTTACCAGGGCCCAGCATTTT. Protein: CASRDLTRAQHF.

V is TRBV29-1 and J is TRBJ1-1; D remains unclear. Trimming took off 7 bases at V and 1 base at J, with 13 bases between the two ends. The CDR3 is made up of 13 amino acids. CDR1 is SQVTM, CDR2 ANQGSEA, per germline. The CDR3 DNA reads as TGCAGCGCCATTCTCCCCGGGAACACTGAAGCTTTCTTT. As protein: CSAILPGNTEAFF.

This clone occurred a few times. This chain uses TRBV2 with TRBJ2-5; TRBD2 aligns across 15 bases. J was trimmed by 4 bases and V by 6 bases; bases with no gene match: 6. The CDR3 totals 16 residues. The germline CDR1 and CDR2 sequences are SNHLY and FYNNEI. Here the CDR3 DNA reads TGTGCCAGCAGCCCGGGACTAGCGGGAGGATTAGAGACCCAGTACTTC. This gives the protein CASSPGLAGGLETQYF.